The rows below give T cell receptor beta chains drawn from one sample of a study of T cell repertoires in cytomegalovirus infection. MiXCR, applied by TCRdb to the reads, yields one record per CDR3 protein. The sample yields roughly 310,000 distinct CDR3 sequences, about 29% seen once. Their antigens are not known. Sequenced material: cultured PBMCs, taken from culture after CMV antigen stimulation. The source of these receptors is a human donor in good health (CMV status not recorded). Some clones in this sample may be carry-over from other donors' samples. CDR3s include the opening cysteine and the closing phenylalanine or tryptophan. D genes are given only for firm matches. Not every row has a clone size; where given, it reads once, few, many or a size class.

CDR3 protein	CDR3 DNA	J gene	V gene	D gene	clone size	CDR3 length
CASTLKGYVAEAFF	TGTGCCAGTACCCTAAAAGGTTACGTAGCTGAAGCTTTCTTT	TRBJ1-1	TRBV19	-	-	14
CASSLVGNSNQPQHF	TGTGCCAGCAGCTTAGTCGGGAATAGCAATCAGCCCCAGCATTTT	TRBJ1-5	TRBV7-9	-	many	15
CASSVDRGGTGELFF	TGTGCCAGCAGTGTGGACAGGGGGGGCACCGGGGAGCTGTTTTTT	TRBJ2-2	TRBV2	TRBD1	-	15
CATMGTSGHTDTQYF	TGTGCCACCATGGGGACTAGCGGACACACAGATACGCAGTATTTT	TRBJ2-3	TRBV7-9	TRBD2	few	15
CASSYSTGVNSPLHF	TGTGCCAGCAGTTACTCGACAGGAGTTAATTCACCCCTCCACTTT	TRBJ1-6	TRBV6-5	-	few	15
CASSYSKGETEQFF	TGTGCCAGCAGTTACTCGAAAGGGGAGACTGAGCAGTTCTTC	TRBJ2-1	TRBV6-5	-	few	14
CASSQPLSGNTIYF	TGTGCCAGCAGCCAACCTCTCTCTGGAAACACCATATATTTT	TRBJ1-3	TRBV11-2	-	many	14
CASGLFGVTGELFF	TGTGCTAGTGGTTTGTTTGGGGTCACCGGGGAGCTGTTTTTT	TRBJ2-2	TRBV12-5	-	-	14
CASSLWTGGSQPQHF	TGTGCCAGCAGTTTATGGACAGGGGGGAGTCAGCCCCAGCATTTT	TRBJ1-5	TRBV28	TRBD1	many	15
CASSQLRDGQPQHF	TGTGCCAGCTCACAACTTAGGGATGGGCAGCCCCAGCATTTT	TRBJ1-5	TRBV18	-	few	14
CASSLGRGRYEQYF	TGTGCCAGCAGCTTAGGGCGCGGGAGGTACGAGCAGTACTTC	TRBJ2-7	TRBV7-2	TRBD2	few	14
CSARTSGVSQETQYF	TGCAGTGCCCGGACTAGCGGGGTGTCCCAAGAGACCCAGTACTTC	TRBJ2-5	TRBV20-1	TRBD2	-	15
CATPRRRGNGRGEKLFF	TGTGCCACCCCCCGACGCCGGGGCAACGGGAGGGGCGAAAAACTGTTTTTT	TRBJ1-4	TRBV24-1	-	few	17
CASSSRLAGDNEQFF	TGTGCCAGCAGCTCCCGACTAGCGGGGGACAATGAGCAGTTCTTC	TRBJ2-1	TRBV9	TRBD2	-	15
CASSTGAADTQYF	TGTGCCAGCAGTACGGGAGCGGCAGATACGCAGTATTTT	TRBJ2-3	TRBV25-1	-	-	13
CASSPRTGNVQPQHF	TGTGCCAGCAGTCCCCGGACAGGCAACGTTCAGCCCCAGCATTTT	TRBJ1-5	TRBV12-3/TRBV12-4	TRBD1	-	15
CASSLTPTQASNQPQHF	TGTGCCAGTAGTCTTACTCCGACCCAGGCTAGCAATCAGCCCCAGCATTTT	TRBJ1-5	TRBV19	-	-	17
CSARARPPTDTQYF	TGCAGTGCTAGAGCCCGACCCCCCACAGATACGCAGTATTTT	TRBJ2-3	TRBV20-1	-	-	14
CASSLGLARYNEQFF	TGTGCCAGCAGCTTGGGACTAGCGAGGTACAATGAGCAGTTCTTC	TRBJ2-1	TRBV7-3	TRBD2	few	15
CASRTSGGAHEQFF	TGTGCCAGCAGGACTAGCGGGGGGGCTCATGAGCAGTTCTTC	TRBJ2-1	TRBV27	TRBD2	-	14
CASSRGQGGARHEKLFF	TGTGCCAGCAGCCGCGGACAGGGGGGGGCGAGACATGAAAAACTGTTTTTT	TRBJ1-4	TRBV7-2	TRBD1	-	17
CASSQDWTSGANVLTF	TGTGCCAGCAGCCAAGATTGGACGTCTGGGGCCAACGTCCTGACTTTC	TRBJ2-6	TRBV14	-	few	16
CASNSRVPLSNEQFF	TGTGCCAGCAATTCCAGGGTGCCCCTAAGTAATGAGCAGTTCTTC	TRBJ2-1	TRBV6-2/TRBV6-3	-	-	15
CASSLLGGPLNTIYF	TGTGCCAGCAGTCTCCTAGGAGGTCCCCTAAACACCATATATTTT	TRBJ1-3	TRBV28	-	-	15
CASGTGVDTQYF	TGTGCCAGCGGGACAGGGGTAGATACGCAGTATTTT	TRBJ2-3	TRBV6-2/TRBV6-3	TRBD1	-	12
CASSHGGGGFNEQFF	TGTGCCAGCAGTCATGGGGGCGGGGGATTCAATGAGCAGTTCTTC	TRBJ2-1	TRBV5-3	-	-	15
CASSKGGYTQYF	TGTGCCAGCAGTAAAGGGGGGTATACGCAGTATTTT	TRBJ2-3	TRBV12-3/TRBV12-4	-	-	12
CASSPDGPYGYTF	TGTGCCAGCAGCCCGGACGGACCCTATGGCTACACCTTC	TRBJ1-2	TRBV7-9	-	few	13
CASSLEGAGTYEQYF	TGTGCCAGCAGCTTAGAGGGGGCGGGTACCTACGAGCAGTACTTC	TRBJ2-7	TRBV5-5	TRBD1	-	15
CASSPTWTRGAYEQYF	TGCGCCAGCAGCCCCACTTGGACGCGGGGGGCCTACGAGCAGTACTTC	TRBJ2-7	TRBV5-1	TRBD2	-	16
CASSDRGSTDTQYF	TGTGCCAGCAGCGACAGGGGTTCCACAGATACGCAGTATTTT	TRBJ2-3	TRBV7-9	TRBD1	many	14
CSASPEETQYF	TGCAGTGCTAGCCCTGAAGAGACCCAGTACTTC	TRBJ2-5	TRBV20-1	-	-	11
CASSLAGGRRAKNIQYF	TGTGCCAGCAGCTTGGCCGGAGGCAGACGGGCCAAAAACATTCAGTACTTC	TRBJ2-4	TRBV5-6	-	few	17
CSVSGRAGETQYF	TGCAGCGTTAGCGGGAGGGCCGGGGAGACCCAGTACTTC	TRBJ2-5	TRBV29-1	TRBD2	few	13
CASIGLAGAANRETQYF	TGTGCCAGCATAGGACTAGCGGGGGCAGCGAATAGGGAGACCCAGTACTTC	TRBJ2-5	TRBV6-1	TRBD2	many	17
CASSSRGGRRGETQYF	TGTGCCAGCAGCTCAAGAGGGGGACGACGGGGAGAGACCCAGTACTTC	TRBJ2-5	TRBV7-6	-	few	16
CASSLPSSTHGYTF	TGTGCCAGCAGCTTACCCAGTTCCACTCATGGCTACACCTTC	TRBJ1-2	TRBV7-9	-	few	14